The clone carrying this T cell receptor beta chain was counted between two and nine times. RNA transcripts provided the source from which TCR beta CDR3 regions were amplified. Primed by the HTBI set, a first-round RT-PCR was run on the TCR CDR3. TCRdb re-called the multiplex PCR reads through MiXCR, storing one row per CDR3 protein. Of 650,000 to 750,000 distinct CDR3 sequences listed, 12% to 15% are singletons. The data were taken from a study of T cells in Graves' hyperthyroidism and ophthalmopathy. V lost 0 bases, J lost 3 bases, and 12 bases lay in between. The CDR3 is made up of 15 amino acids. Germline V gene lookup returns CDR1 KGHSH and CDR2 LQKENI. Hyperthyroidism, newly diagnosed and lasting under 2 months, affected patients aged 18 to 65.

The sequencing input was blood. The genes are TRBV18 and TRBJ2-7; maybe TRBD1 (5 bases). This TCR derives from a woman between 18 and 29 years old with Graves' hyperthyroidism. The CDR3 nucleotides are TGTGCCAGCTCACCACCGACACTCCAGGGCTACGAGCAGTACTTC. This sequence encodes CASSPPTLQGYEQYF.